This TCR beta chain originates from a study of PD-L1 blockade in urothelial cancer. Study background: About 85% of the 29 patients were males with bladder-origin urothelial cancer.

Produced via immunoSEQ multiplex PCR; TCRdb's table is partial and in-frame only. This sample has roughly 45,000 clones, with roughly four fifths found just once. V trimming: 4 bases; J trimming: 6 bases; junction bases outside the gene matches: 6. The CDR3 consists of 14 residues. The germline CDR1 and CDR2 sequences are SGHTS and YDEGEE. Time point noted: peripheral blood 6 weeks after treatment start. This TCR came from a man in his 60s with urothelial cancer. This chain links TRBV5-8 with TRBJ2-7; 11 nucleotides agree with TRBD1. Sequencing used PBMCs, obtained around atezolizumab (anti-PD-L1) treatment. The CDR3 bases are TGTGCCAGCAGCCAGCGGACAGGGGGCGGCGAGCAGTACTTC. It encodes CASSQRTGGGEQYF.